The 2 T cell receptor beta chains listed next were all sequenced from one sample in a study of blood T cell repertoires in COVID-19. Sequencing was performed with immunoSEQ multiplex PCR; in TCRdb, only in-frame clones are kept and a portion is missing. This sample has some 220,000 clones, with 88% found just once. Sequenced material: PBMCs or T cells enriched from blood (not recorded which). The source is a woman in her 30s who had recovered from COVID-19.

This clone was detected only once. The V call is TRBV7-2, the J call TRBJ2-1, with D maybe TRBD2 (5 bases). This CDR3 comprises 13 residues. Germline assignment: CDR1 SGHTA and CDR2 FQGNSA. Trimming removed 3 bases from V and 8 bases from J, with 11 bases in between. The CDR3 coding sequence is TGTGCCAGCAGCTTCAGTTACGGGGATGAGCAGTTCTTC. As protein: CASSFSYGDEQFF.

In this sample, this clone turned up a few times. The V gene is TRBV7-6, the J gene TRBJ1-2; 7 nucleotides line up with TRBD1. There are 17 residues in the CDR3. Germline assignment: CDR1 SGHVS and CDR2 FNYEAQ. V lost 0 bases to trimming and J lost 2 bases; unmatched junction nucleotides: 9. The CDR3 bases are TGTGCCAGCAGCTTAGCTGGTGGAGGGGGCGCCAACTATGGCTACACCTTC. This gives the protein CASSLAGGGGANYGYTF.